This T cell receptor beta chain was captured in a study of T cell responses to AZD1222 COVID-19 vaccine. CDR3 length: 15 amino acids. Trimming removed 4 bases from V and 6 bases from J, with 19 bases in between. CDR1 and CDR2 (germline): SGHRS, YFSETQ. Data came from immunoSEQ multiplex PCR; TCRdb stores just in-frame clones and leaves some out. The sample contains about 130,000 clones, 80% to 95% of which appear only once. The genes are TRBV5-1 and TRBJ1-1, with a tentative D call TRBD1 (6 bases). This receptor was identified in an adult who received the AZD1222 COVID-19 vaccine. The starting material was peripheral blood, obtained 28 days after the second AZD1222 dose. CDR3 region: CASSPESSGAAEAFF. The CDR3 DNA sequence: TGCGCCAGCAGCCCTGAGAGCTCGGGGGCGGCTGAAGCTTTCTTT.